This T cell receptor beta chain came from a study of T-cell memory formation after mild COVID-19. Overall study: Clusters were largely donor specific.

The CDR3 is 12 amino acids. Germline CDR1 is MGHDK and CDR2 is SYGVNS. With 8 bases removed from V and 3 bases from J, the gap between germline ends came to 10 bases. TCRdb redid the calling of the 5' RACE reads with MiXCR, one entry per CDR3 protein. The sample yields roughly 200,000 distinct CDR3 sequences, 18% seen once. Study-level results: Cross-reactive memory seemingly joined, as some responding clones were found in pre-infection memory.

Regarding this clonotype: Its target is not known.

The V and J genes are TRBV25-1 and TRBJ1-2, with D perhaps TRBD1 (6 bases). This clonotype was obtained from an adult woman who had mild COVID-19 (a few samples of this study predate the infection). Cell type and time point are not known. Sequenced input: PBMCs or a T cell subset sorted from them (not recorded which). The CDR3 DNA follows: TGTGCCAGCCTCGGACAGTACTATGGCTACACCTTC. It translates to CASLGQYYGYTF.